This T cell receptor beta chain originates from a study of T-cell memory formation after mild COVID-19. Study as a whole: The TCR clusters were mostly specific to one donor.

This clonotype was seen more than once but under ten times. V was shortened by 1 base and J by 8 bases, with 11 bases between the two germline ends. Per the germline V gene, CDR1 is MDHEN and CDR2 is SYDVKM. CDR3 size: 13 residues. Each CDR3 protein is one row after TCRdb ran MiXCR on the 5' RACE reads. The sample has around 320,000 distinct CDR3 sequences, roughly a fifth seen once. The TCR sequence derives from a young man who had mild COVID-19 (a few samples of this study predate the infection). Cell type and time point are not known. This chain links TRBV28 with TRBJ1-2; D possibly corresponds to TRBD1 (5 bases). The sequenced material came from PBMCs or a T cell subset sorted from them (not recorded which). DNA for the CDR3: TGTGCCAGCAGTTTATTCGGACAAAGCGGCTACACCTTC. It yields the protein CASSLFGQSGYTF.